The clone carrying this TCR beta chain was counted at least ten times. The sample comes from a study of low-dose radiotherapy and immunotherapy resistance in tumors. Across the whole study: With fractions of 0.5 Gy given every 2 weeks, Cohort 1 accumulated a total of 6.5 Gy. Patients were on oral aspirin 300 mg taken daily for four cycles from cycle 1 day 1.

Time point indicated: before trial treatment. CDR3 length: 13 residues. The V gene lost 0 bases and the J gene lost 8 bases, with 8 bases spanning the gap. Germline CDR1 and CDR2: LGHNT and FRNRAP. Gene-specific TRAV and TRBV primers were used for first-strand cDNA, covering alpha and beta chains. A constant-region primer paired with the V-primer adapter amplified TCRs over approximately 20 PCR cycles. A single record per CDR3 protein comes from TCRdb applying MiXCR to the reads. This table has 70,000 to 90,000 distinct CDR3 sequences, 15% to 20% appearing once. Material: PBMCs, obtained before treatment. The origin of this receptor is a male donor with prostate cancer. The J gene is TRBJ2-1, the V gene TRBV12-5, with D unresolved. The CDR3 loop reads CASGLVRIDEQFF. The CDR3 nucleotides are TGTGCTAGTGGTTTGGTACGCATCGATGAGCAGTTCTTC. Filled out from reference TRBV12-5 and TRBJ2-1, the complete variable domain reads DARVTQTPRHKVTEMGQEVTMRCQPILGHNTVFWYRQTMMQGLELLAYFRNRAPLDDSGMPKDRFSAEMPDATLATLKIQPSEPRDSAVYFCASGLVRIDEQFFGPGTRLTVL.